A single sample is the source of the 25 T cell receptor beta chains below, sequenced in a study of blood T cells in healthy people across ages. Then a second PCR, running roughly 7 to 11 cycles, was carried out with a sample-barcoded 5' primer and a J-beta primer mix. TCRdb redid the calling of the 5' RACE reads with MiXCR, one entry per CDR3 protein. The table shows fewer than 2,000,000 distinct CDR3 sequences, with 34% occurring only once. The sample comprised blood. The source of these receptors is a woman in her twenties or thirties in good health.

In nucleotides, the CDR3 is TGTGCCAGCAGCATGAACGACGGGCACGGCTACACCTTC. It specifies CASSMNDGHGYTF. The rearrangement uses TRBV6-5 and TRBJ1-2; no definite D call. V was pared by 6 bases and J by 8 bases, with 16 bases between. The CDR3 loop spans 13 amino acids. The V gene's germline CDR1 is MNHEY and CDR2 SVGAGI.

The rearrangement uses TRBV3-1 and TRBJ1-5; 7 bases align to TRBD1. V dropped 0 bases and J dropped 4; count of bases not matched to a gene: 3. The CDR3 sequence is 15 residues long. Germline V gene lookup returns CDR1 LGHDT and CDR2 YNNKEL (reference sequence). The CDR3 loop reads CASSQDWGQNQPQHF. CDR3 nucleotide sequence: TGTGCCAGCAGCCAAGATTGGGGACAGAATCAGCCCCAGCATTTT.

The chain combines TRBV28 with TRBJ2-1; TRBD2 is a possible D gene (5 bases). The CDR3 sequence is 13 residues long. Germline V gene sequence: CDR1 MDHEN, CDR2 SYDVKM. V lost 4 bases and J lost 8, with 12 bases in between. The CDR3: CASSSVSEDEQFF. CDR3 bases: TGTGCCAGCAGTTCCGTATCGGAGGATGAGCAGTTCTTC.

A few counts support this clonotype. The CDR3 spells CASSFERGLSTDTQYF. The CDR3 region has the DNA TGTGCCAGCAGTTTTGAGAGGGGGCTTAGCACAGATACGCAGTATTTT. The chain carries TRBV27 and TRBJ2-3; 7 nucleotides line up with TRBD1. Unmatched junction bases numbered 6, after V lost 3 bases and J lost 0 bases. Germline assignment: CDR1 MNHEY and CDR2 SMNVEV (reference sequence). This CDR3 comprises 16 residues.

This clonotype was counted only a few times. This CDR3 is CASSPGTSVISTDTQYF. The CDR3, as DNA: TGTGCCAGCTCACCGGGGACTAGCGTAATTAGCACAGATACGCAGTATTTT. The chain uses TRBV18 and TRBJ2-3; 10 nucleotides agree with TRBD2. Germline loops: CDR1 KGHSH, CDR2 LQKENI. The CDR3 is 17 amino acids. The junction had 6 bases not matched to a gene; V was cut back by 3 bases and J by 0 bases.

The sample holds a few counts of this clonotype. The CDR3 bases are TGCAGTGCTAGAGAGGGGACAGGAGTCATCGACACCTTC. It yields the protein CSAREGTGVIDTF. The genes are TRBV20-1 and TRBJ1-2; 8 bases are a match to TRBD1. Germline CDR1 reads DFQATT; CDR2 reads SNEGSKA (reference sequence). This CDR3 comprises 13 residues. V dropped 0 bases and J dropped 12; count of bases not matched to a gene: 9.

This clonotype was seen a few times. The chain has TRBV7-3 and TRBJ2-2; D uncertain. V shed 2 bases and J shed 6 bases, with 7 bases lying between them. Looked up from germline, CDR1 is SGHTA and CDR2 is FQGTGA. The CDR3 loop spans 13 amino acids. The CDR3: CASSLQPAGELFF. In nucleotides, the CDR3 is TGTGCCAGCAGCTTACAGCCGGCCGGGGAGCTGTTTTTT.

This sequence joins TRBV5-6 and TRBJ2-3; the D gene is possibly TRBD2 (6 bases). Per germline, CDR1 SGHDT and CDR2 YYEEEE. Trimming left V 4 bases short and J 4 bases short, with 13 bases between. The CDR3 runs 14 residues. Written as DNA, the CDR3 is TGTGCCAGCAGCCTGCCGACGGGAGCAGATACGCAGTATTTT. It specifies CASSLPTGADTQYF.

The rearrangement links TRBV6-5 to TRBJ1-5; D not resolved. The CDR3 spans 13 residues. CDR1 and CDR2 from the germline V gene are MNHEY and SVGAGI. The V and J ends lost 3 bases and 3 bases respectively, with 6 bases between them. CDR3 protein: CASSYNPNQPQHF. In DNA form, the CDR3 reads TGTGCCAGCAGTTATAATCCCAATCAGCCCCAGCATTTT.

The genes are TRBV7-2 and TRBJ1-1, with 8 bases lining up with TRBD1. CDR1 and CDR2 (germline): SGHTA, FQGNSA. V was pared by 5 bases and J by 5 bases, with 4 bases of the junction left unmatched. The CDR3 is made up of 13 amino acids. Written as DNA, the CDR3 is TGTGCCAGCAGCCACAGACAGGGGACTGAAGCTTTCTTT. Translated: CASSHRQGTEAFF. Together with reference TRBV7-2 and TRBJ1-1, the CDR3 gives the full variable domain: GAGVSQSPSNKVTEKGKDVELRCDPISGHTALYWYRQSLGQGLEFLIYFQGNSAPDKSGLPSDRFSAERTGGSVSTLTIQRTQQEDSAVYLCASSHRQGTEAFFGQGTRLTVV.

This clonotype has just one count. The rearrangement joins TRBV6-1 to TRBJ1-1; D is unresolved. The V gene lost 2 bases and the J gene lost 3 bases, with 7 bases spanning the gap. Germline V gene sequence: CDR1 MNHNS, CDR2 SASEGT. The length of the CDR3 is 13 residues. DNA for the CDR3: TGTGCCAGCAGTGAACAGCGGGACACTGAAGCTTTCTTT. Protein sequence: CASSEQRDTEAFF.

This clonotype occurred a few times. CDR3 nucleotides: TGCAGTGCTCCAATACAGGGGGCAGATACGCAGTATTTT. Translated, it gives CSAPIQGADTQYF. V is TRBV20-1 and J is TRBJ2-3; 8 nucleotides match TRBD1. CDR3 length: 13 residues. With 5 bases clipped from V and 4 bases from J, the junction kept 5 bases outside the gene matches. Germline-derived CDR1 and CDR2 are DFQATT and SNEGSKA (reference sequence).

This clonotype was detected ten times or more. The V and J genes are TRBV4-1 and TRBJ2-7; D might be TRBD1 (6 bases). V lost 1 base to trimming and J lost 5 bases, with 15 bases between them. The CDR3 loop spans 15 amino acids. CDR1 is MGHRA, CDR2 YSYEKL, per germline. The CDR3 region has the DNA TGCGCCAGCAGCCAAGTGTGGCAGGGGAGAAACGAGCAGTACTTC. This sequence encodes CASSQVWQGRNEQYF.

This clonotype came up a few times. The chain employs TRBV7-2 and TRBJ2-5, with TRBD2 matching 8 bases. Losses at the gene ends were 5 bases for V and 1 base for J; bases not matched to a gene: 12. This CDR3 comprises 17 residues. CDR1 and CDR2 (germline): SGHTA, FQGNSA. Written as DNA, the CDR3 is TGTGCCAGCAGCCAAGGCACTAGCGGTAAATTCCAAGAGACCCAGTACTTC. Its protein product is CASSQGTSGKFQETQYF.

CDR3 region: CASSRTAGVIGEQYF. The CDR3 DNA reads TGTGCCAGCTCTCGAACAGCGGGGGTGATAGGCGAGCAGTACTTC. The V gene is TRBV18, the J gene TRBJ2-7; TRBD2 aligns across 8 bases. The CDR3 length is 15 residues. Germline CDR1 KGHSH, CDR2 LQKENI. V was clipped by 6 bases and J by 6 bases; unmatched bases: 13.

The sample holds a few counts of this clonotype. The chain has TRBV11-2 and TRBJ2-5; weak D call: TRBD1 (5 bases). CDR1 and CDR2 from the germline V gene are SGHAT and FQNNGV. The CDR3 totals 13 residues. The V end lost 3 bases, the J end lost 5 bases, and 10 bases lay between the germline ends. CDR3 nucleotides: TGTGCCAGCAGCTTGTGGCCAGGGGAGACCCAGTACTTC. It translates to CASSLWPGETQYF.

This clonotype has a handful of counts. The V gene is TRBV10-3, the J gene TRBJ1-5; TRBD1 might be the D (5 bases). This CDR3 comprises 16 residues. Trimming removed 3 bases at V and 4 bases at J, with 16 bases between. Germline-derived CDR1 and CDR2 are ENHRY and SYGVKD. CDR3 sequence: CAISERPGGLNQPQHF. In DNA form, the CDR3 reads TGTGCCATCAGTGAACGGCCGGGGGGGTTAAATCAGCCCCAGCATTTT.

V usage is TRBV28 and J usage is TRBJ2-4; tentative D call: TRBD2 (7 bases). CDR3 length: 16 amino acids. V dropped 6 bases and J dropped 1 base, with 16 bases sitting between them. Germline V gene lookup returns CDR1 MDHEN and CDR2 SYDVKM. This chain's CDR3 is CASSSRTAGAKNIQYF. DNA for the CDR3: TGTGCCAGCAGCTCCCGGACAGCGGGGGCCAAAAACATTCAGTACTTC. The full variable domain, in which reference TRBV28 and TRBJ2-4 provide the parts outside the CDR3, is DVKVTQSSRYLVKRTGEKVFLECVQDMDHENMFWYRQDPGLGLRLIYFSYDVKMKEKGDIPEGYSVSREKKERFSLILESASTNQTSMYLCASSSRTAGAKNIQYFGAGTRLSVL.

The chain recombines TRBV27 with TRBJ2-4; 7 positions match TRBD1. The DNA matches TRBJ2-7 better at its end, which makes the J call doubtful. The CDR3 loop spans 15 amino acids. Germline lookup yields CDR1 MNHEY and CDR2 SMNVEV (reference sequence). CDR3 nucleotide sequence: TGTGCCAGCAGACTAACAGGGGTGGGGTTCTACGAGCAGTACTTC. Translating gives CASRLTGVGFYEQYF.

This clonotype has a count of ten or more. The chain uses TRBV4-1 and TRBJ2-3; D is undetermined. Germline lookup yields CDR1 MGHRA and CDR2 YSYEKL. Deletions cut 4 bases from V and 8 bases from J, with 7 bases between. The CDR3 has 11 residues. CDR3 sequence: CASSPGVTQYF. CDR3 coding DNA: TGCGCCAGCAGCCCTGGGGTTACGCAGTATTTT.

This clonotype was recorded many times. The J gene is TRBJ1-4, the V gene TRBV20-1; the match to TRBD1 covers 9 bases. The CDR3 consists of 18 residues. Germline CDR1 DFQATT, CDR2 SNEGSKA (reference sequence). The V segment lost 2 bases and the J segment 7 bases; nucleotides outside the gene matches: 17. CDR3 DNA sequence: TGCAGTGCTAGAAAGAATCCCGGGACAGGGTACGGAATTGAAAAACTGTTTTTT. It translates to CSARKNPGTGYGIEKLFF.

This clonotype was observed a handful of times. The chain carries TRBV29-1 and TRBJ2-3, with 9 bases lining up with TRBD2. Per the germline V gene, CDR1 is SQVTM and CDR2 is ANQGSEA. The junction had 21 bases not matched to a gene; V was cut back by 4 bases and J by 4 bases. The length of the CDR3 is 19 residues. CDR3 sequence: CSVGLSSGMGLTDADTQYF. For the CDR3, the DNA is TGCAGCGTTGGGTTATCTAGCGGGATGGGACTAACCGACGCAGATACGCAGTATTTT.

There are a few counts of this clonotype. The chain uses TRBV7-3 and TRBJ2-7, with D hard to call. The CDR3 extends over 13 amino acids. Looked up from germline, CDR1 is SGHTA and CDR2 is FQGTGA. Trimming shortened V by 3 bases and J by 5 bases, and 11 bases separated the two germline ends. The CDR3 DNA sequence: TGTGCCAGCAGCTTGACTGCGAGAAACGAGCAGTACTTC. This codes for CASSLTARNEQYF.

This clonotype came up a few times. This chain links TRBV20-1 with TRBJ1-2; 7 bases line up with TRBD1. CDR1 and CDR2 (germline): DFQATT, SNEGSKA (reference sequence). CDR3 length equals 12 residues. Trimming removed 6 bases from V and 3 bases from J; junction bases left unmatched: 4. The DNA of the CDR3 is TGCAGTGCACCCCAGGGGGACTATGGCTACACCTTC. Its translation is CSAPQGDYGYTF.

This clonotype was seen only a few times. The chain links TRBV18 to TRBJ2-1; D is possibly TRBD2 (6 bases). Germline V CDR1 and CDR2: KGHSH, LQKENI. The CDR3 covers 16 residues. V was pared by 0 bases and J by 7 bases, with 16 bases between. The CDR3 reads CASSPPSGWEENEQFF. CDR3 nucleotides: TGTGCCAGCTCACCACCGTCTGGGTGGGAGGAAAATGAGCAGTTCTTC.